This TCR beta chain was found in a study of cytomegalovirus exposure and HLA in healthy donors. Study results and limitations: In a later analysis, at a false discovery rate of 0.05, about 17,000 TCR beta sequences matched HLA alleles.

Comments on this clone: Its antigen is currently unknown.

Both 60 Vbeta primers and 13 Jbeta primers went into the PCR. This table comes from immunoSEQ multiplex PCR, and its TCRdb copy is limited to in-frame clones, with some not included. The sample totals some 52,000 clones; its top ten clones hold approximately 13%. Germline CDR1 reads SGHRS; CDR2 reads YFSETQ. The CDR3 loop spans 15 amino acids. After removal of 4 bases from V and 6 bases from J, the junction contained 10 bases not matched to a gene. The chain couples TRBV5-1 to TRBJ1-2; 9 nucleotides agree with TRBD1. The sequenced sample was PBMCs. The clonotype comes from a woman aged 55-75 years in good health and CMV-seropositive. The CDR3 region has the DNA TGCGCCAGCAGCCTCCCGGTGGACAGGGGAGATGGCTACACCTTC. Translation gives CASSLPVDRGDGYTF.